Following are 27 T cell receptor beta chains from one sample sequenced in a study of response to subunit inactivated influenza vaccine. Each CDR3 protein gets one entry after TCRdb re-called the RT-PCR reads with MiXCR. The repertoire holds around 850,000 distinct CDR3 sequences, less than 20% seen once, with 11% in the top ten. The source material was PBMCs from blood, sampled around 5 days after vaccination. All receptors come from a man over 45 who received an inactivated influenza vaccine.

The J gene is TRBJ2-3, the V gene TRBV11-2; TRBD1 agrees at 11 bases. CDR3 length: 16 amino acids. V was pared by 3 bases and J by 2 bases, with 4 bases of the junction left unmatched. Germline lookup yields CDR1 SGHAT and CDR2 FQNNGV. The CDR3 DNA is TGTGCCAGCAGCTTCGGACAGGGGGCCTTCACAGATACGCAGTATTTT. Amino acid sequence: CASSFGQGAFTDTQYF.

The table lists this clonotype with a few counts. The V and J genes are TRBV12-3 or TRBV12-4 and TRBJ1-1; D is undetermined. The CDR3 runs to 16 residues. Trimming removed 2 bases at V and 0 bases at J, with 13 bases between. In nucleotides, the CDR3 is TGTGCCAGCAGTTTATCCCAGAGTCTGATGAACACTGAAGCTTTCTTT. This encodes CASSLSQSLMNTEAFF.

The V call is TRBV10-3, the J call TRBJ1-5; 9 bases line up with TRBD1. Germline-derived CDR1 and CDR2 are ENHRY and SYGVKD. Germline trimming cut 10 bases from V and 1 base from J; bases unmatched to any gene: 5. This CDR3 is 14 amino acids long. In DNA form, the CDR3 reads TGTGCCACCCGGGACAGGGTGAGCAATCAGCCCCAGCATTTT. This encodes CATRDRVSNQPQHF.

There are a few counts of this clonotype. The rearrangement joins TRBV29-1 to TRBJ1-2; D uncertain. Per germline, CDR1 SQVTM and CDR2 ANQGSEA. The CDR3 length is 10 residues. Deletions cut 4 bases from V and 8 bases from J, with 8 bases between. The CDR3 is CSVGVPGYTF. The CDR3 nucleotides read TGCAGCGTTGGGGTTCCGGGCTACACCTTC.

The J gene is TRBJ2-5, the V gene TRBV7-2, with 12 bases that match TRBD2. The CDR3 covers 16 residues. V lost 4 bases, J lost 5 bases, and 8 bases stayed unmatched. In germline, CDR1 is SGHTA, CDR2 FQGNSA. CDR3 in amino acids: CASSSGLAGPAETQYF. The CDR3 DNA follows: TGTGCCAGCAGCTCGGGACTAGCGGGCCCCGCGGAGACCCAGTACTTC.

This clonotype showed up many times. The J gene is TRBJ1-3, the V gene TRBV12-3 or TRBV12-4; D remains unclear. The CDR3 has 16 amino acids. The V gene lost 3 bases and the J gene lost 0 bases, with 12 bases spanning the gap. The CDR3 loop reads CASSLYEGSSGNTIYF. CDR3 nucleotide sequence: TGTGCCAGCAGTTTGTACGAGGGTTCCTCTGGAAACACCATATATTTT.

This clonotype was detected a few times. This chain connects TRBV6-2 or TRBV6-3 to TRBJ1-6, with a tentative D call TRBD1 (6 bases). The CDR3 covers 13 residues. Per the germline V gene, CDR1 is MNHEY and CDR2 is SVGEGT. V lost 7 bases and J 10 bases, leaving 14 bases between the germline ends. The CDR3 loop is CASTLDGGSPLHF. The DNA for the CDR3 is TGTGCCAGCACCCTTGACGGGGGCTCACCCCTCCACTTT.

The chain carries TRBV10-3 and TRBJ2-1, with 9 positions matching TRBD2. V was pared by 0 bases and J by 15 bases, with 15 bases of the junction left unmatched. This CDR3 comprises 16 residues. CDR1 is ENHRY, CDR2 SYGVKD, per germline. The CDR3 region has the DNA TGTGCCATCAGTGAGTCGATTGGCGGGAGGGCCCCGGTCACGTTCTTC. As protein: CAISESIGGRAPVTFF.

The V gene is TRBV4-2, the J gene TRBJ1-2, with a tentative D call TRBD1 (6 bases). V was pared by 0 bases and J by 3 bases, with 23 bases between. The CDR3 is 19 amino acids. Germline V gene lookup returns CDR1 LGHNA and CDR2 YNFKEQ. CDR3 sequence reads: CASSQDPRRQVLWDYGYTF. As DNA, the CDR3 is TGTGCCAGCAGCCAAGATCCCCGGAGACAGGTTCTTTGGGACTATGGCTACACCTTC.

This clonotype was counted ten times or more. The chain links TRBV12-3 or TRBV12-4 to TRBJ2-1; D gene uncertain. CDR3 length: 17 amino acids. Trimming left V 0 bases short and J 8 bases short, with 20 bases between. The CDR3 DNA follows: TGTGCCAGCAGTTTAGCGACCGGGCTAGAACCGAGGTATGAGCAGTTCTTC. Protein product: CASSLATGLEPRYEQFF.

There are a few counts of this clonotype. The chain carries TRBV5-5 and TRBJ2-4; D is uncertain. This CDR3 region has 16 residues. Germline V gives CDR1 SGHKS, CDR2 YYEKEE (reference sequence). V shed 0 bases and J shed 0 bases, with 10 bases lying between them. The CDR3 loop is CASSLEVQLAKNIQYF. The CDR3 DNA is TGTGCCAGCAGCTTGGAGGTCCAACTAGCCAAAAACATTCAGTACTTC.

This clonotype came up a few times. V usage is TRBV5-1 and J usage is TRBJ2-7; 10 nucleotides agree with TRBD1. The CDR3 has 14 residues. Germline V gene lookup returns CDR1 SGHRS and CDR2 YFSETQ. Trimming at V came to 4 bases and at J to 3 bases, leaving 4 bases not matched to a gene. CDR3: CASSGTGAGYEQYF. CDR3 bases: TGCGCCAGCAGCGGGACAGGGGCGGGCTACGAGCAGTACTTC.

There are a few counts of this clonotype. V usage is TRBV30 and J usage is TRBJ1-2; D is perhaps TRBD1 (6 bases). This CDR3 is built from 13 residues. V was shortened by 3 bases and J by 4 bases, with 12 bases between the two germline ends. Germline V gene lookup returns CDR1 GTSNPN and CDR2 SVGIG (reference sequence). The CDR3 coding sequence is TGTGCCTGGAGGGGGGTGACAGGCTATGGCTACACCTTC. Translating it yields CAWRGVTGYGYTF.

This clonotype was counted a few times. V is TRBV28 and J is TRBJ2-7; D uncertain. Germline CDR1 MDHEN, CDR2 SYDVKM. Trimming stripped 7 bases from V and 3 bases from J, with 7 bases between. The CDR3 is made up of 11 amino acids. The CDR3 is CASKLNYEQYF. DNA for the CDR3: TGTGCCAGCAAATTGAACTACGAGCAGTACTTC.

J is TRBJ2-3 and V is TRBV4-2, with 10 bases that match TRBD2. The CDR3 covers 17 residues. The ends lost 0 bases at V and 4 bases at J; junction bases unmatched: 7. Germline CDR1 LGHNA, CDR2 YNFKEQ. CDR3 nucleotides: TGTGCCAGCAGCCAAGATAGGCAGCGGGGGGGCCCAGATACGCAGTATTTT. Protein sequence: CASSQDRQRGGPDTQYF.

This clonotype was recorded a few times. V and J are TRBV4-3 and TRBJ2-1; TRBD2 matches 9 bases. V lost 4 bases, J lost 9 bases, and 7 bases stayed unmatched. The CDR3 is 14 residues long. Germline CDR1 and CDR2: LGHNA and YSLEER. The CDR3 sequence: CASSLAGGPTEQFF. The CDR3 nucleotides are TGCGCCAGCAGCCTGGCGGGAGGGCCCACTGAGCAGTTCTTC.

This clonotype turned up a few times. The chain joins TRBV28 to TRBJ2-1; 10 bases match TRBD2. Germline assignment: CDR1 MDHEN and CDR2 SYDVKM. V trimming: 5 bases; J trimming: 6 bases; junction bases outside the gene matches: 13. The CDR3 spans 17 residues. CDR3 in DNA: TGTGCCAGCAGTCCGGTGACTCTAGCGGGAGAGGGCAATGAGCAGTTCTTC. This codes for CASSPVTLAGEGNEQFF.

This clonotype came up a few times. V is TRBV6-1 and J is TRBJ1-2; 7 bases agree with TRBD1. V shed 8 bases, J shed 2 bases, and the junction held 8 bases outside the gene matches. Germline assignment: CDR1 MNHNS and CDR2 SASEGT. The CDR3 has 14 amino acids. DNA for the CDR3: TGTGCCAGCGCTACAGGGGAGTGGAACTATGGCTACACCTTC. It encodes CASATGEWNYGYTF.

This clonotype was seen more than once but under ten times. V gene TRBV29-1 combines with J gene TRBJ1-2; TRBD1 agrees at 7 bases. V was clipped by 6 bases and J by 4 bases; unmatched bases: 11. Germline CDR1 is SQVTM and CDR2 is ANQGSEA. This CDR3 spans 14 amino acids. The CDR3 DNA reads as TGCAGCGTCCCCGACAGGGCGAAAACCTATGGCTACACCTTC. It translates to CSVPDRAKTYGYTF.

The table lists this clonotype with a few counts. The chain joins TRBV7-2 to TRBJ1-6; 9 nucleotides agree with TRBD1. The CDR3 is 14 amino acids. V lost 5 bases to trimming and J lost 13 bases; unmatched junction nucleotides: 9. CDR1 SGHTA and CDR2 FQGNSA come from the germline V gene. In nucleotides, the CDR3 is TGTGCCAGCAGCCCGCGACAGGGGGGGACGCCCCTCCACTTT. Translated, it gives CASSPRQGGTPLHF. The full variable domain, completed using reference TRBV7-2 and TRBJ1-6, is GAGVSQSPSNKVTEKGKDVELRCDPISGHTALYWYRQSLGQGLEFLIYFQGNSAPDKSGLPSDRFSAERTGGSVSTLTIQRTQQEDSAVYLCASSPRQGGTPLHFGNGTRLTVT.

This sequence joins TRBV6-5 and TRBJ2-4; D is uncertain. V was cut by 0 bases and J by 10 bases, with 10 bases left in between. The CDR3 consists of 13 residues. Germline CDR1 and CDR2: MNHEY and SVGAGI. The CDR3 region is CASSYSATAIQYF. Written as DNA, the CDR3 is TGTGCCAGCAGTTACTCGGCAACGGCAATTCAGTACTTC.

This rearrangement joins TRBV9 to TRBJ1-3; no reliable D call. This CDR3 spans 15 amino acids. Trimming shortened V by 3 bases and J by 4 bases, and 14 bases separated the two germline ends. Germline V gene lookup returns CDR1 SGDLS and CDR2 YYNGEE. Here the CDR3 reads CASSALIGEGNTIYF. CDR3 DNA: TGTGCCAGCAGCGCCCTCATCGGGGAGGGAAACACCATATATTTT.

V is TRBV20-1 and J is TRBJ2-1; the match to TRBD2 covers 12 bases. The V and J ends lost 0 bases and 0 bases, in that order; junction bases with no gene match: 6. This CDR3 has 18 residues. Germline-derived CDR1 and CDR2 are DFQATT and SNEGSKA (reference sequence). The CDR3 nucleotides are TGCAGTGCTAGAGATTGGACTAGCGGGATTCCCTCCTACAATGAGCAGTTCTTC. Its translation is CSARDWTSGIPSYNEQFF.

This clonotype was counted between two and nine times. The V and J genes are TRBV6-2 or TRBV6-3 and TRBJ2-7; D gene ambiguous. Per the germline V gene, CDR1 is MNHEY and CDR2 is SVGEGT. V gave up 5 bases and J gave up 2 bases, with 19 bases separating them. The CDR3 is 16 residues long. The CDR3 reads CASSTTRRGGAYEQYF. In nucleotides, the CDR3 is TGTGCCAGCAGTACAACGCGAAGAGGTGGGGCCTACGAGCAGTACTTC.

This chain links TRBV3-1 with TRBJ2-7; 10 positions match TRBD1. V was pared by 5 bases and J by 4 bases, with 11 bases of the junction left unmatched. CDR1 is LGHDT, CDR2 YNNKEL, per germline (reference sequence). CDR3 length: 16 residues. The CDR3, as DNA: TGTGCCAGCAGCTGGAAAACGGGACAGGGGAAATACGAGCAGTACTTC. It codes for CASSWKTGQGKYEQYF.

The chain has TRBV12-3 or TRBV12-4 and TRBJ1-2; the D is unclear. The V end was cut by 5 bases, the J end by 2 bases, with 15 bases between. The CDR3 has 15 residues. This CDR3 is CASSPLIDTNYGYTF. In DNA form, the CDR3 reads TGTGCCAGCAGTCCGCTCATCGACACGAACTATGGCTACACCTTC.

This clonotype was detected a few times. The chain has TRBV30 and TRBJ1-5; D unresolved. Germline V gene lookup returns CDR1 GTSNPN and CDR2 SVGIG (reference sequence). The CDR3 runs 14 residues. The V end was cut by 2 bases, the J end by 3 bases, with 11 bases between. The CDR3 DNA reads TGTGCCTGGAGTCCGTACAGATACAATCAGCCCCAGCATTTT. Residues: CAWSPYRYNQPQHF.